The next 19 T cell receptor beta chains were all read from a single sample in a study of tumor-infiltrating lymphocytes in primary liver carcinoma. Germline DNA was extracted alongside blood RNA, which was obtained from unsorted whole blood. cDNA specific to TCR beta was made from approximately 0.55 ug of total RNA, with a constant-region primer employed for priming. Three nested multiplex PCR rounds, a slightly modified ARM-PCR, produced the libraries for TCR beta. TRBV1-TRBV30 forward and Cbeta reverse primers drove the first two roughly 10-cycle rounds. MiXCR, run by TCRdb on the multiplex PCR reads, gives a single entry per CDR3 protein. The sample contains approximately 300,000 distinct CDR3 sequences, about 62% of which appear only once. The material sequenced was peripheral blood. Source of these receptors: a man aged 40-55 years with primary liver carcinoma and hepatitis B virus infection.

In the case of this clonotype: One end of the junction does not line up with germline, which may come from a read error. The chain carries TRBV29-1 and TRBJ2-5, with D possibly TRBD2 on 5 matching bases. The CDR3 loop spans 14 amino acids. CDR1 SQVTM and CDR2 ANQGSEA come from the germline V gene. CDR3 sequence (DNA): TGCAGCGCAGCGGTCGCGCTGGGAAAAGAGACCCGGTACTTC. Amino acid sequence: CSAAVALGKETRYF.

Comments on this clonotype: One end of the junction varies from germline; a read error may be responsible. The chain combines TRBV11-1 with TRBJ2-5; no clear D gene. The CDR3 is made up of 14 amino acids. Looked up from germline, CDR1 is SGHAT and CDR2 is FQDESV (reference sequence). The CDR3, as DNA: TGTGCCAGCAGCCAGAGCCGAGACCAAGGGACCCAGTACTTC. This encodes CASSQSRDQGTQYF.

Of note for this clonotype: Since no conserved phenylalanine or tryptophan closes the CDR3, a read error is the likely cause. The genes are TRBV2 and TRBJ2-1; D remains ambiguous. The V gene's germline CDR1 is SNHLY and CDR2 FYNNEI. CDR3 length equals 13 residues. V was pared by 3 bases and J by 0 bases, with 3 bases between. The CDR3 protein is CASSEVSYNEQFL. The CDR3 DNA is TGTGCCAGCAGTGAGGTCTCCTACAATGAGCAGTTCTTG.

This clonotype was counted at least ten times. The CDR3 is CASRPGTSSYNSPLHF. The CDR3 DNA reads as TGTGCCAGCAGACCCGGGACATCCTCCTATAATTCACCCCTCCACTTT. This sequence joins TRBV6-5 and TRBJ1-6, with a tentative D call TRBD1 (6 bases). The CDR3 sequence is 16 residues long. The V end was cut by 6 bases, the J end by 0 bases, with 12 bases between. Germline V gene sequence: CDR1 MNHEY, CDR2 SVGAGI.

This sequence joins TRBV28 and TRBJ2-3, with 14 bases fitting TRBD2. J lost 12 bases, V lost 4 bases, and 12 bases had no gene match. The CDR3 runs to 16 residues. The germline CDR1 and CDR2 sequences are MDHEN and SYDVKM. CDR3 loop: CASSSRTSGRQGTQYF. CDR3 DNA sequence: TGTGCCAGCAGTTCACGGACTAGCGGGAGGCAGGGTACACAGTATTTT.

This clonotype appeared a few times. One base away lies a much larger clone, so this may be a sequencing read error. The V gene is TRBV29-1, the J gene TRBJ1-1; 10 bases match TRBD1. V shed 4 bases and J 7 bases; nucleotides not matched to a gene: 6. This CDR3 comprises 13 residues. Germline V lookup: CDR1 SQVTM, CDR2 ANQGSEA. The CDR3 is CSVAGQGGDEAFF. Here the CDR3 DNA reads TGCAGCGTTGCCGGACAGGGGGGTGATGAAGCTTTCTTT.

A remark on this clonotype: At one end, the junction sequence differs from germline, possibly due to a read error. CDR3 sequence (DNA): TGTGCCAACAGCTTAGGGTGGCGGTCGCGTTTGGGCAAAAACATTCGGTACTTC. It is translated as CANSLGWRSRLGKNIRYF. The rearrangement links TRBV7-8 to TRBJ2-4; D unresolved. This CDR3 is built from 18 residues. The germline CDR1 and CDR2 sequences are SGHVS and FQNEAQ.

This clonotype has more than one count but fewer than ten. This rearrangement joins TRBV28 to TRBJ1-5; D remains ambiguous. This CDR3 comprises 14 residues. Germline V gives CDR1 MDHEN, CDR2 SYDVKM. V lost 3 bases and J lost 3, with 9 bases in between. CDR3 coding DNA: TGTGCCAGCAGTTTCGGCCTGAACAATCAGCCCCAGCATTTT. Its protein is CASSFGLNNQPQHF.

This clonotype appeared many times. The chain carries TRBV6-2 or TRBV6-3 and TRBJ2-1, with 12 bases fitting TRBD2. Trimming at V came to 5 bases and at J to 4 bases, leaving 0 bases not matched to a gene. The CDR3 sequence is 14 residues long. Germline-derived CDR1 and CDR2 are MNHEY and SVGEGT. Here the CDR3 reads CASSGLAGYNEQFF. The CDR3 region has the DNA TGTGCCAGCAGTGGACTAGCGGGGTACAATGAGCAGTTCTTC.

This chain connects TRBV12-3 or TRBV12-4 to TRBJ1-5; TRBD1 aligns across 8 bases. Trimming took 5 bases from V and 5 from J; bases not matched to a gene: 5. The CDR3 runs to 14 residues. The CDR3 sequence is CASSEQGVHQPQHF. In DNA, the CDR3 is TGTGCCAGCAGTGAACAGGGGGTCCATCAGCCCCAGCATTTT.

This clonotype was seen many times. V and J are TRBV12-3 or TRBV12-4 and TRBJ1-5; no clear D gene. V lost 3 bases and J 3 bases, leaving 9 bases between the germline ends. The CDR3 runs to 14 residues. The CDR3 nucleotides are TGTGCCAGCAGTTTGCGAGCACTCAATCAGCCCCAGCATTTT. Translated, it gives CASSLRALNQPQHF.

With regard to this clonotype: A much larger clone differs by one base, so this may be a read error. This rearrangement joins TRBV14 to TRBJ2-7; 11 nucleotides match TRBD2. The CDR3 is 15 residues long. The ends lost 8 bases at V and 3 bases at J; junction bases unmatched: 9. CDR1 is SGHDN and CDR2 is FVKESK in the germline V gene. In nucleotides, the CDR3 is TGTGCCAGCTGCAAAACTAGCGGGAGTGTCTACGAGCAGTACTTC. Amino acid sequence: CASCKTSGSVYEQYF.

As to this clonotype: Its ends do not fully match the called genes, so a read error is possible. J is TRBJ2-1 and V is TRBV6-8; a possible D gene is TRBD2 (5 bases). The length of the CDR3 is 11 residues. Germline V CDR1 and CDR2: MNHGY, SAAAGT. The CDR3 DNA follows: TGTGCCAGCAGTTACTGTCAAGAGCGGTCCTTC. This encodes CASSYCQERSF.

This clonotype has more than one count but fewer than ten. This chain connects TRBV5-1 to TRBJ2-3; D uncertain. Germline V gene sequence: CDR1 SGHRS, CDR2 YFSETQ. V was trimmed by 1 base and J by 2 bases, leaving 11 bases between them. The CDR3 sequence is 15 residues long. The CDR3 reads CASSLSHGPTDTQYF. CDR3 sequence (DNA): TGCGCCAGCAGCTTGAGTCACGGACCCACAGATACGCAGTATTTT.

Of note for this clonotype: One base away lies a much larger clone, so this may be a sequencing read error. The chain is built from TRBV6-1 and TRBJ1-4; D is ambiguous. V gave up 5 bases and J gave up 2 bases, with 12 bases separating them. This CDR3 region has 15 residues. Germline V gene data show CDR1 as MNHNS and CDR2 as SASEGT. CDR3 region: CASSRSIGTNEKLFF. CDR3 DNA: TGTGCCAGCAGTCGCTCGATAGGGACTAATGAAAAACTGTTTTTT.

A word on this clonotype: A much larger clone lies a single base off, so this may be a read error. The chain couples TRBV6-2 or TRBV6-3 to TRBJ2-2, with D possibly matching TRBD1 (6 bases). The germline V and J ends were trimmed by 5 bases and 4 bases, with 8 bases remaining between them. Germline assignment: CDR1 MNHEY and CDR2 SVGEGT. This CDR3 spans 13 amino acids. Here the CDR3 reads CASSRTVTGELFF. CDR3 nucleotide sequence: TGTGCCAGCAGTCGGACAGTCACCGGGGAGCTGTTTTTT.

On this clonotype: The junction and the germline gene differ at one end; a read error may be behind it. The chain combines TRBV11-1 with TRBJ2-2, with 7 positions matching TRBD2. The CDR3 consists of 16 residues. Germline V gene data show CDR1 as SGHAT and CDR2 as FQDESV (reference sequence). The DNA for the CDR3 is TGTGCCAGTAGCCAAACGACTAGCCTATACACCGCGGAGCTGTTTTTT. It is translated as CASSQTTSLYTAELFF.

This clonotype appeared once. Mismatch with germline at one junction end may stem from a read error. The chain has TRBV11-2 and TRBJ2-7, with no clear D. The CDR3 totals 12 residues. Germline CDR1 SGHAT, CDR2 FQNNGV. This CDR3 reads CPSSSNFPGQYF. The CDR3 nucleotides read TGTCCCAGCAGTTCAAACTTTCCTGGGCAGTACTTC.

This clonotype was observed a few times. This sequence joins TRBV5-5 and TRBJ1-1; D gene uncertain. This CDR3 contains 14 residues. Looked up from germline, CDR1 is SGHKS and CDR2 is YYEKEE (reference sequence). The V gene lost 2 bases and the J gene lost 5 bases, with 13 bases spanning the gap. CDR3 DNA: TGTGCCAGCAGCTTATATGGTACGCGAACTGAAGCTTTCTTT. Its translation is CASSLYGTRTEAFF. Filled out from reference TRBV5-5 and TRBJ1-1, the complete variable domain reads DAGVTQSPTHLIKTRGQQVTLRCSPISGHKSVSWYQQVLGQGPQFIFQYYEKEERGRGNFPDRFSARQFPNYSSELNVNALLLGDSALYLCASSLYGTRTEAFFGQGTRLTVV.